These 32 T cell receptor beta chains were sequenced from one sample in a study of OX40 agonist ivuxolimab in advanced cancers. The protocol used for the library was the immunoSEQ multiplex PCR assay. TCRdb retrieved this table from immuneACCESS and kept in-frame rearrangements only. Not all clones are present; in checked studies, unresolved V genes account for under half, and no reason is known for the remainder. The sample yields around 53,000 clones; roughly 79% were counted once. The ten largest clones add up to around 2.3% of the sample. The sample here was CD4+ or CD8+ T cells sorted from blood, taken in a trial of the OX40 agonist ivuxolimab. Source of these receptors: an adult with an advanced solid tumor such as melanoma, head and neck, liver or kidney cancer.

The rearrangement uses TRBV7-6 and TRBJ1-1; TRBD1 is a possible D gene (6 bases). Deletions cut 5 bases from V and 7 bases from J, with 11 bases between. Germline V gene sequence: CDR1 SGHVS, CDR2 FNYEAQ. CDR3 length equals 12 residues. The DNA for the CDR3 is TGTGCCAGCAGCCTCCCACAGGGTGAAGCTTTCTTT. This translates into CASSLPQGEAFF.

The J gene is TRBJ2-6, the V gene TRBV4-1; D is ambiguous. This CDR3 is built from 18 residues. Trimming removed 5 bases from V and 5 bases from J, with 22 bases in between. Germline values: CDR1 MGHRA, CDR2 YSYEKL. The CDR3 loop is CASSYRSEPQSRANVLTF. Written as DNA, the CDR3 is TGCGCCAGCAGCTACCGATCAGAACCACAAAGTCGGGCCAACGTCCTGACTTTC.

This clone has a handful of counts. V is TRBV11-2 and J is TRBJ1-1; a possible D gene is TRBD1 (6 bases). There are 16 residues in the CDR3. V lost 4 bases to trimming and J lost 1 base, with 16 bases between them. CDR1 is SGHAT, CDR2 FQNNGV, per germline. The CDR3 DNA is TGTGCCAGCAGCTCTAGGCAACTCAGGGGGAACACTGAAGCTTTCTTT. It codes for CASSSRQLRGNTEAFF.

This chain uses TRBV4-1 with TRBJ2-1, with TRBD2 matching 10 bases. The germline gives CDR1 MGHRA, CDR2 YSYEKL. V was pared by 1 base and J by 4 bases, with 4 bases of the junction left unmatched. The CDR3 has 16 residues. The CDR3 nucleotides are TGCGCCAGCAGCCAAGTCTTAGCGGGGGGTTACAATGAGCAGTTCTTC. Protein: CASSQVLAGGYNEQFF.

This chain connects TRBV7-2 to TRBJ1-5; D possibly corresponds to TRBD1 (5 bases). Germline-derived CDR1 and CDR2 are SGHTA and FQGNSA. V lost 2 bases, J lost 5 bases, and 13 bases lay in between. CDR3 size: 15 residues. The DNA for the CDR3 is TGTGCCAGCAGCTTACTGGGGTGGGGCGATCAGCCCCAGCATTTT. Protein: CASSLLGWGDQPQHF.

The rearrangement joins TRBV6-1 to TRBJ1-1; D unclear. Trimming removed 6 bases at V and 0 bases at J, with 11 bases between. The germline V gene has CDR1 MNHNS and CDR2 SASEGT. CDR3 length: 14 amino acids. The DNA of the CDR3 is TGTGCCAGCAGGGTACAGCTTATGAACACTGAAGCTTTCTTT. Translated, it gives CASRVQLMNTEAFF.

The V call is TRBV6-1, the J call TRBJ1-1; possible D gene TRBD1, 5 bases. V gave up 3 bases and J gave up 5 bases, with 10 bases separating them. Germline CDR1 is MNHNS and CDR2 is SASEGT. This CDR3 spans 13 amino acids. CDR3 residues: CASSEGRETEAFF. Here the CDR3 DNA reads TGTGCCAGCAGTGAGGGCAGGGAGACTGAAGCTTTCTTT.

The genes are TRBV27 and TRBJ1-2; D unclear. The CDR3 extends over 14 amino acids. V lost 6 bases and J lost 4, with 15 bases in between. CDR1 MNHEY and CDR2 SMNVEV come from the germline V gene (reference sequence). The CDR3 reads CASSRMRSGYGYTF. The CDR3 DNA is TGTGCCAGCAGCCGAATGCGGAGCGGCTATGGCTACACCTTC.

This rearrangement joins TRBV7-2 to TRBJ2-3; 9 bases line up with TRBD1. The CDR3 extends over 17 amino acids. V trimming: 5 bases; J trimming: 5 bases; junction bases outside the gene matches: 14. Germline loops: CDR1 SGHTA, CDR2 FQGNSA. The CDR3 coding sequence is TGTGCCAGCAGCGCACAGGGGGCCTCCTCTCGGGGAGATACGCAGTATTTT. Protein: CASSAQGASSRGDTQYF.

The rearrangement links TRBV27 to TRBJ2-7, with D unclear. CDR1 and CDR2 (germline): MNHEY, SMNVEV (reference sequence). This CDR3 has 14 residues. V was shortened by 5 bases and J by 1 base, with 12 bases between the two germline ends. This CDR3 is CASSTATVSYEQYF. CDR3 sequence (DNA): TGTGCCAGCAGTACAGCGACGGTATCCTACGAGCAGTACTTC.

This chain joins TRBV28 and TRBJ2-3; 8 nucleotides agree with TRBD2. Germline-derived CDR1 and CDR2 are MDHEN and SYDVKM. The CDR3 totals 15 residues. V shed 3 bases and J 3 bases; nucleotides not matched to a gene: 5. In DNA, the CDR3 is TGTGCCAGCAGTTTTACGGGAGGGGCGACAGATACGCAGTATTTT. It translates to CASSFTGGATDTQYF. The complete variable domain, with remaining parts taken from reference TRBV28 and TRBJ2-3, reads DVKVTQSSRYLVKRTGEKVFLECVQDMDHENMFWYRQDPGLGLRLIYFSYDVKMKEKGDIPEGYSVSREKKERFSLILESASTNQTSMYLCASSFTGGATDTQYFGPGTRLTVL.

The chain employs TRBV6-1 and TRBJ2-4; TRBD1 matches at 9 bases. Germline CDR1 reads MNHNS; CDR2 reads SASEGT. The CDR3 is 13 residues long. V gave up 3 bases and J gave up 11 bases; unmatched junction bases: 5. The CDR3 sequence: CASSDRDRGVQYF. Here the CDR3 DNA reads TGTGCCAGCAGTGACCGCGACAGGGGGGTTCAGTACTTC.

The V gene is TRBV18, the J gene TRBJ1-2; D remains ambiguous. The CDR3 extends over 15 amino acids. The germline CDR1 and CDR2 sequences are KGHSH and LQKENI. Trimming pared 0 bases from V and 4 bases from J, leaving 12 bases between. The CDR3: CASSPPSGRPYGYTF. CDR3 sequence (DNA): TGTGCCAGCTCACCACCTTCGGGTCGGCCCTATGGCTACACCTTC.

The chain carries TRBV7-8 and TRBJ2-7; D is possibly TRBD1 or TRBD2 (6 bases each). CDR1 and CDR2 (germline): SGHVS, FQNEAQ. V lost 5 bases, J lost 3 bases, and 17 bases lay in between. The length of the CDR3 is 15 residues. The CDR3 DNA is TGTGCCAGCAGCCGTAACAGGGTGGGGGGCTACGAGCAGTACTTC. It is translated as CASSRNRVGGYEQYF.

This chain joins TRBV7-9 and TRBJ2-2, with D maybe TRBD2 (5 bases). The CDR3 runs 13 residues. The V gene's germline CDR1 is SEHNR and CDR2 FQNEAQ (reference sequence). Trimming left V 3 bases short and J 4 bases short, with 6 bases between. The CDR3 sequence: CASSLGSTGELFF. In DNA, the CDR3 is TGTGCCAGCAGCTTGGGGAGCACCGGGGAGCTGTTTTTT.

The V call is TRBV6-1, the J call TRBJ2-5; D is tentatively TRBD1 or TRBD2 (5 bases each). Germline assignment: CDR1 MNHNS and CDR2 SASEGT. Trimming shortened V by 8 bases and J by 1 base, and 17 bases separated the two germline ends. The CDR3 is made up of 15 amino acids. The CDR3 sequence is CASFDRGTIQETQYF. Written as DNA, the CDR3 is TGTGCCAGCTTTGATCGGGGCACGATCCAAGAGACCCAGTACTTC.

The V and J genes are TRBV5-1 and TRBJ2-5; tentatively, D is TRBD2 (7 bases). The V gene's germline CDR1 is SGHRS and CDR2 YFSETQ. The germline V and J ends were trimmed by 3 bases and 2 bases, with 11 bases remaining between them. This CDR3 contains 14 residues. DNA for the CDR3: TGCGCCAGCAGCTCGGGGGGCGGGCAAGAGACCCAGTACTTC. Amino acids: CASSSGGGQETQYF.

The chain carries TRBV27 and TRBJ2-1; 7 nucleotides line up with TRBD1. The CDR3 totals 15 residues. V lost 4 bases to trimming and J lost 6 bases; unmatched junction nucleotides: 9. Germline values: CDR1 MNHEY, CDR2 SMNVEV (reference sequence). The CDR3 here is CASSSYSGTVNEQFF. CDR3 DNA: TGTGCCAGCAGTTCCTATTCAGGGACAGTCAATGAGCAGTTCTTC.

This sequence joins TRBV28 and TRBJ1-2; 10 bases match TRBD1. The CDR3 length is 12 residues. Germline CDR1 reads MDHEN; CDR2 reads SYDVKM. Germline trimming cut 6 bases from V and 7 bases from J; bases unmatched to any gene: 2. This CDR3 reads CASRGTGVGYTF. CDR3 sequence (DNA): TGTGCCAGCAGGGGGACAGGGGTTGGCTACACCTTC.

The chain has TRBV9 and TRBJ2-5; no reliable D call. Germline V CDR1 and CDR2: SGDLS, YYNGEE. The CDR3 extends over 14 amino acids. V lost 1 base, J lost 3 bases, and 10 bases lay in between. CDR3 residues: CASSVSPGKETQYF. The CDR3 region has the DNA TGTGCCAGCAGCGTATCGCCAGGAAAAGAGACCCAGTACTTC.

This chain connects TRBV19 to TRBJ2-3, with 8 bases fitting TRBD2. CDR1 and CDR2 (germline): LNHDA, SQIVND (reference sequence). Germline trimming cut 4 bases from V and 3 bases from J; bases unmatched to any gene: 6. This CDR3 comprises 15 residues. The chain's CDR3 is CASSNPSGLTDTQYF. The CDR3 bases are TGTGCCAGTAGTAACCCTAGCGGGTTAACAGATACGCAGTATTTT.

This clone was seen only once. The chain employs TRBV7-9 and TRBJ2-1, with no clear D. Germline CDR1 is SEHNR and CDR2 is FQNEAQ (reference sequence). Trimming removed 4 bases from V and 7 bases from J, with 14 bases in between. CDR3 length: 14 amino acids. The CDR3 DNA follows: TGTGCCAGCAGCTCCTTGACCTCTACTAATGAGCAGTTCTTC. This codes for CASSSLTSTNEQFF.

The genes are TRBV18 and TRBJ2-5; 8 positions agree with TRBD2. The length of the CDR3 is 14 residues. The V segment lost 3 bases and the J segment 5 bases; nucleotides outside the gene matches: 5. CDR1 is KGHSH, CDR2 LQKENI, per germline. CDR3 sequence reads: CASSPAGGVETQYF. The CDR3 region has the DNA TGTGCCAGCTCACCTGCGGGGGGTGTTGAGACCCAGTACTTC.

The genes are TRBV28 and TRBJ2-5; TRBD2 might be the D (5 bases). The CDR3 consists of 13 residues. Germline V gene lookup returns CDR1 MDHEN and CDR2 SYDVKM. V dropped 8 bases and J dropped 4 bases, with 14 bases sitting between them. This chain's CDR3 is CASGRIARETQYF. The CDR3 DNA reads as TGTGCCAGCGGGCGAATAGCGAGAGAGACCCAGTACTTC.

The rearrangement uses TRBV29-1 and TRBJ1-3; D is unclear. The germline V gene has CDR1 SQVTM and CDR2 ANQGSEA. This CDR3 contains 14 residues. Trimming removed 6 bases at V and 0 bases at J, with 12 bases between. The CDR3 DNA reads as TGCAGCGTGGAGGGCAGGTTCTCTGGAAACACCATATATTTT. This translates into CSVEGRFSGNTIYF.

This chain joins TRBV30 and TRBJ1-1; D ambiguous. This CDR3 has 13 residues. V lost 0 bases and J 6 bases, leaving 11 bases between the germline ends. Germline values: CDR1 GTSNPN, CDR2 SVGIG (reference sequence). The CDR3 DNA is TGTGCCTGGAGTGTTAGGGCGAGGGCTGAAGCTTTCTTT. Translation: CAWSVRARAEAFF.

The chain links TRBV30 to TRBJ2-6; tentatively, D is TRBD2 (5 bases). V dropped 1 base and J dropped 0 bases, with 10 bases sitting between them. The germline gives CDR1 GTSNPN, CDR2 SVGIG (reference sequence). This CDR3 is built from 16 residues. In nucleotides, the CDR3 is TGTGCCTGGAGTGCAGGTGGAGGCTCTGGGGCCAACGTCCTGACTTTC. It translates to CAWSAGGGSGANVLTF.

This chain connects TRBV4-3 to TRBJ2-5; either TRBD1 or TRBD2 may supply D (5 bases each). Germline V lookup: CDR1 LGHNA, CDR2 YSLEER. The CDR3 has 16 amino acids. Trimming shortened V by 1 base and J by 5 bases, and 17 bases separated the two germline ends. CDR3 region: CASSQGVLEEGETQYF. In DNA form, the CDR3 reads TGCGCCAGCAGCCAAGGGGTCCTAGAAGAGGGGGAGACCCAGTACTTC.

In this sample, this clone turned up once. Other DNA sequences in this specimen translate into the identical CDR3. V usage is TRBV6-1 and J usage is TRBJ2-1; D is unresolved. The CDR3 is 12 residues long. Trimming stripped 3 bases from V and 6 bases from J, with 6 bases between. Germline V lookup: CDR1 MNHNS, CDR2 SASEGT. CDR3: CASSEAVNEQFF. CDR3 nucleotides: TGTGCCAGCAGTGAGGCAGTCAATGAGCAGTTCTTC.

The chain has TRBV28 and TRBJ2-1; unclear D gene. This CDR3 spans 13 amino acids. Between the trimmed V and J ends, which lost 1 base and 9 bases, there was a span of 10 bases. Per the germline V gene, CDR1 is MDHEN and CDR2 is SYDVKM. CDR3 DNA: TGTGCCAGCAGTTTATTATTCCCCTCTGAGCAGTTCTTC. It encodes CASSLLFPSEQFF. The variable domain in full, with the rest retrieved from reference TRBV28 and TRBJ2-1, is DVKVTQSSRYLVKRTGEKVFLECVQDMDHENMFWYRQDPGLGLRLIYFSYDVKMKEKGDIPEGYSVSREKKERFSLILESASTNQTSMYLCASSLLFPSEQFFGPGTRLTVL.

J is TRBJ2-5 and V is TRBV28; D not certain. CDR1 is MDHEN, CDR2 SYDVKM, per germline. The CDR3 runs 17 residues. Between the trimmed V and J ends, which lost 2 bases and 1 base, there was a span of 17 bases. The CDR3 loop reads CASSLIRVGASQETQYF. The CDR3 DNA sequence: TGTGCCAGCAGTTTAATAAGAGTCGGCGCCTCCCAAGAGACCCAGTACTTC.

The V and J genes are TRBV27 and TRBJ1-1; no clear D gene. Germline loops: CDR1 MNHEY, CDR2 SMNVEV (reference sequence). Trimming removed 4 bases at V and 2 bases at J, with 14 bases between. The CDR3 loop spans 15 amino acids. In nucleotides, the CDR3 is TGTGCCAGCAGTTCCGCGGACCTCCGAAACACTGAAGCTTTCTTT. Amino acid sequence: CASSSADLRNTEAFF.